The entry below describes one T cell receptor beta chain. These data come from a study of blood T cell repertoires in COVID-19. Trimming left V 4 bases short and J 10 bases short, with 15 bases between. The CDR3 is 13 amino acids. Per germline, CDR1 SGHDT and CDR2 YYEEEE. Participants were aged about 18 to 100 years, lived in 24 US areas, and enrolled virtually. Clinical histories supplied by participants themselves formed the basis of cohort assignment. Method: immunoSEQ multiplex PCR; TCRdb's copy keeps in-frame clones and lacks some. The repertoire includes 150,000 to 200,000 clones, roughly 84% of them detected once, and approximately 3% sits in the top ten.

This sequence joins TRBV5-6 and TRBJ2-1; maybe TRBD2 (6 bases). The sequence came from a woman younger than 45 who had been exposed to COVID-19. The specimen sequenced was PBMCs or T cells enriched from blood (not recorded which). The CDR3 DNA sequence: TGTGCCAGCAGCCTTCGGGGGACGGCGGAGCAGTTCTTC. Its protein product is CASSLRGTAEQFF.